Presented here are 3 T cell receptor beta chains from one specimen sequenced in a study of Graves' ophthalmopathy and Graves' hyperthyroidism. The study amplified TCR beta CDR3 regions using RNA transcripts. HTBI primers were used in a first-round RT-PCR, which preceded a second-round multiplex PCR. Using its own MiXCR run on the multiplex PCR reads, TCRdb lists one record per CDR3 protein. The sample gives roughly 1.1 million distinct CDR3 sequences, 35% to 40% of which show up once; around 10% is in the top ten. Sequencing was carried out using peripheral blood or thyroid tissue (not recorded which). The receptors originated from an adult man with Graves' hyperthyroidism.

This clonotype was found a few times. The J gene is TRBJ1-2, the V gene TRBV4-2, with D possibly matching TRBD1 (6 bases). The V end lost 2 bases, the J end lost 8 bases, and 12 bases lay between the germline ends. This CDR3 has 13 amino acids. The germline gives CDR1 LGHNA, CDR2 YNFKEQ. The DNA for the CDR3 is TGTGCCAGCAGCCAACACAGGGTGGAAGGCTACACCTTC. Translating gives CASSQHRVEGYTF.

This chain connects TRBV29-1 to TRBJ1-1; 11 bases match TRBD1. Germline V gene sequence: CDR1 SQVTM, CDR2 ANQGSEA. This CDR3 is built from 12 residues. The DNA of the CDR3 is TGCAGTCCCGGGACAGGGGGCACTGAAGCTTTCTTT. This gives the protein CSPGTGGTEAFF.

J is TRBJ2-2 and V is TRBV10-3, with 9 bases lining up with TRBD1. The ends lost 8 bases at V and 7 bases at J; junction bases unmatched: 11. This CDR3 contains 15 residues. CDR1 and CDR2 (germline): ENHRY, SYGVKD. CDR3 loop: CAIGSGQGFVGELFF. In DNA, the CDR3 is TGTGCCATCGGTTCGGGACAGGGATTTGTCGGGGAGCTGTTTTTT.